This T cell receptor beta chain was profiled in a study of blood T cell repertoires in COVID-19. Study summary: Samples taken during acute and convalescent COVID-19 were collected in the United States, Italy and Spain.

Authors' methods: Nucleated cell number was recorded as an estimate derived from reference gene primer amplification. Assay used: immunoSEQ multiplex PCR; TCRdb lists only in-frame clones, some missing. The V and J calls and clone size were taken over from that table, and D and trimming were inferred from the DNA. The sample shows about 68,000 clones, roughly 85% of them seen only once. This CDR3 is built from 13 residues. CDR1 is SNHLY and CDR2 is FYNNEI in the germline V gene. V was cut by 7 bases and J by 6 bases, with 10 bases left in between. The sequencing sample was made of peripheral blood. The chain is built from TRBV2 and TRBJ1-6, with D perhaps TRBD1 (5 bases). This receptor was identified in a man aged 45-65 years with acute or convalescent COVID-19. CDR3 sequence (DNA): TGTGCCAGCATAGACAGACTTAATTCACCCCTCCACTTT. Translated, it gives CASIDRLNSPLHF.